The rows below give T cell receptor beta chains drawn from one sample of a study of OX40 agonist ivuxolimab in advanced cancers. Produced via immunoSEQ multiplex PCR; TCRdb's table is partial and in-frame only. The sample carries 30,000 or so clones, over 75% recorded once. This specimen was CD4+ or CD8+ T cells sorted from blood, taken in a trial of the OX40 agonist ivuxolimab. Receptor source: an adult with an advanced solid tumor such as melanoma, head and neck, liver or kidney cancer. Each CDR3 is given with its conserved first and last residue. The order of the fields is clone size, D gene, V gene, J gene, CDR3 DNA, CDR3 protein. The D gene is left open where the match is weak. The size field is filled for only some rows; it gives once, few, many or a size class.

>-|-|TRBV10-2|TRBJ1-6
TGCGCCAGCAGTGAGAGGTTCGAATGGGGGTGGGGTTCACCCCTCCACTTT
CASSERFEWGWGSPLHF
>-|-|TRBV7-6|TRBJ2-7
TGTGCCAGCAGTGATTATGAGGCAAACGAGCAGTACTTC
CASSDYEANEQYF
>-|-|TRBV6-5|TRBJ1-1
TGTGCCAGCAGGACTAGGAGCACTGAAGCTTTCTTT
CASRTRSTEAFF
>-|TRBD1|TRBV11-3|TRBJ2-1
TGTGCCAGCAGCTACTACCCAACAGGGGGGATCTACAATGAGCAGTTCTTC
CASSYYPTGGIYNEQFF
>-|-|TRBV7-8|TRBJ2-3
TGTGCCAGCAGGGACTCTGGCCCAGATACGCAGTATTTT
CASRDSGPDTQYF
>-|-|TRBV11-2|TRBJ2-7
TGTGCCAGCAGCTTACCGCCGGAGGGGGTCCAGAGCTACGAGCAGTACTTC
CASSLPPEGVQSYEQYF
>-|-|TRBV9|TRBJ2-1
TGTGCCAGCAGCGTAAGCGGGTCCTCCTACAATGAGCAGTTCTTC
CASSVSGSSYNEQFF
>-|-|TRBV30|TRBJ1-1
TGTGCCTGGAGTGTACGCAGTGAAGCTTTCTTT
CAWSVRSEAFF
>-|-|TRBV7-6|TRBJ1-1
TGTGCCAGCAGCACGGGACTTCAAGGGGTAGGCACTGAAGCTTTCTTT
CASSTGLQGVGTEAFF
>-|TRBD2|TRBV6-5|TRBJ2-7
TGTGCCAGCAGTTATATAGCGGGGGGTTCCTACGAGCAGTACTTC
CASSYIAGGSYEQYF
>-|-|TRBV29-1|TRBJ2-4
TGCAGCGTTCACCCGAGCCTCCGAGAACACCTAACCAAAAACATTCAGTACTTC
CSVHPSLREHLTKNIQYF
>few|TRBD1|TRBV7-9|TRBJ2-6
TGTGCCATCCACCGGGACAGGGTTCAGTCTGGGGCCAACGTCCTGACTTTC
CAIHRDRVQSGANVLTF
>-|TRBD1|TRBV7-6|TRBJ1-1
TGTGCCAGCTCGACAGGGATTCTAACTGAAGCTTTCTTT
CASSTGILTEAFF
>-|TRBD1|TRBV27|TRBJ2-1
TGTGCCAGCACTCCGGGACAGGGGGCCGGTGAGCAGTTCTTC
CASTPGQGAGEQFF
>-|TRBD2|TRBV7-9|TRBJ2-7
TGTGCCAGCAGCCCTCGGACTAGCGGGAGGGCCTTGTCAGACGAGCAGTACTTC
CASSPRTSGRALSDEQYF
>-|TRBD2|TRBV7-8|TRBJ2-2
TGTGCCAGCAGTTCGACTAGCGGGATCGCGAACACCGGGGAGCTGTTTTTT
CASSSTSGIANTGELFF
>-|-|TRBV7-7|TRBJ2-7
TGTGCCAGCAGCTTAGGTTATGACAGCTCCTACGAGCAGTACTTC
CASSLGYDSSYEQYF
>-|-|TRBV19|TRBJ2-2
TGTGCCAGTAGTATCGGGAATGCCGGGGAGCTGTTTTTT
CASSIGNAGELFF
>-|-|TRBV5-4|TRBJ2-6
TGTGCCAGCAGCTCCACCTTTGGTGAGGCGGGGGGGGCCAACGTCCTGACTTTC
CASSSTFGEAGGANVLTF
>-|TRBD2|TRBV30|TRBJ2-3
TGTGCCTGGAGCGGGCTAGCGGGAGGGCCGGGTGATACGCAGTATTTT
CAWSGLAGGPGDTQYF
>-|-|TRBV4-1|TRBJ2-3
TGCGCCAGCAGCCAAGATAAACGGGAGCGGGATACGCAGTATTTT
CASSQDKRERDTQYF
>-|-|TRBV7-2|TRBJ2-3
TGTGCCAGCACACTTCCGGAGCCGGCTAGCAGGGAGCAGTATTTT
CASTLPEPASREQYF
>-|TRBD2|TRBV5-5|TRBJ2-2
TGTGCCAGCAGCCTGCGGCTAGCGGAAACCCTGAACACCGGGGAGCTGTTTTTT
CASSLRLAETLNTGELFF
>-|TRBD2|TRBV4-1|TRBJ2-1
TGCGCCAGCTATGGCTTGCGGGAGGGCTCCTACAATGAGCAGTTCTTC
CASYGLREGSYNEQFF
>-|-|TRBV7-6|TRBJ2-5
TGTGCCAGCAGCTTAACTAGACACCATCAAGAGACCCAGTACTTC
CASSLTRHHQETQYF
>-|TRBD2|TRBV9|TRBJ2-1
TGTGCCAGCAGCGTAGGCGGGAGTGCCTACAATGAGCAGTTCTTC
CASSVGGSAYNEQFF
>few|TRBD1|TRBV6-5|TRBJ1-4
TGTGCCAGCAGAAGGGCAGGGGGCCTTAAGGAAAAACTGTTTTTT
CASRRAGGLKEKLFF
>-|-|TRBV7-9|TRBJ2-7
TGTGCCAGCAGCCCCCGACAGGTCGGCGAGCAGTACTTC
CASSPRQVGEQYF
>-|TRBD1|TRBV27|TRBJ1-1
TGTGCCAGCAGTTTGGGGACAGGGGGGAACACTGAAGCTTTCTTT
CASSLGTGGNTEAFF
>-|-|TRBV12-5|TRBJ2-5
TGTGCTAGTGGCCCAGGGGGGGCGGCTATAGAGACCCAGTACTTC
CASGPGGAAIETQYF
>-|TRBD1|TRBV10-1|TRBJ2-2
TGCGCCAGCCAGGGACAGGGGGAGGCCGGGGAGCTGTTTTTT
CASQGQGEAGELFF